This record covers a single TCR beta chain. This entry belongs to a study of cytomegalovirus exposure and HLA in healthy donors. PCR used 60 Vbeta primers and 13 Jbeta primers. Here immunoSEQ multiplex PCR was the method, and the copy in TCRdb shows in-frame clones only, minus some. The sample records some 140,000 clones, approximately 60% being singletons. The sample was PBMCs. The receptor was isolated from a human donor in good health.

The CDR3 DNA sequence: TGTGCCAGCAGCCAGACAGAAGATACGCAGTATTTT. Its protein is CASSQTEDTQYF. The chain links TRBV6-6 to TRBJ2-3, with a tentative D call TRBD1 (5 bases). V lost 6 bases, J lost 5 bases, and 9 bases lay in between. This CDR3 has 12 amino acids. Germline lookup yields CDR1 MNHNY and CDR2 SVGAGI (reference sequence).